These 23 T cell receptor beta chains came from one sample sequenced in a study of blood T cell repertoires in COVID-19. Some clones are missing from TCRdb's copy, which holds only in-frame ones; the method was immunoSEQ multiplex PCR. The table shows about 190,000 clones, with 70% to 85% occurring only once. The sequencing input was PBMCs or T cells enriched from blood (not recorded which). These receptors originate from a woman in her thirties who had recovered from COVID-19.

The chain couples TRBV27 to TRBJ1-6; 7 bases agree with TRBD1. CDR3 size: 15 residues. After removal of 4 bases from V and 8 bases from J, the junction contained 8 bases not matched to a gene. Germline lookup yields CDR1 MNHEY and CDR2 SMNVEV (reference sequence). The CDR3, as DNA: TGTGCCAGCAGTTCTTCAGAGACAGGGTATTCACCCCTCCACTTT. This translates into CASSSSETGYSPLHF.

This chain connects TRBV30 to TRBJ1-2; D is unresolved. Trimming cost V 5 bases and J 4 bases, with 14 bases left between them. This CDR3 has 13 residues. Per the germline V gene, CDR1 is GTSNPN and CDR2 is SVGIG (reference sequence). In DNA, the CDR3 is TGTGCCTGGGTTTGGGCCGAACGCTATGGCTACACCTTC. Amino acid sequence: CAWVWAERYGYTF.

This rearrangement joins TRBV27 to TRBJ2-5, with a tentative D call TRBD2 (6 bases). The germline V and J ends were trimmed by 1 base and 4 bases, with 13 bases remaining between them. CDR3 length equals 15 residues. CDR1 and CDR2 from the germline V gene are MNHEY and SMNVEV (reference sequence). The CDR3 region is CASSLFGSGGETQYF. CDR3 bases: TGTGCCAGCAGTTTATTTGGTAGCGGAGGAGAGACCCAGTACTTC.

The chain links TRBV4-2 to TRBJ2-1; D possibly corresponds to TRBD2 (6 bases). The CDR3 is 15 residues long. Germline V CDR1 and CDR2: LGHNA, YNFKEQ. Trimming removed 1 base at V and 4 bases at J, with 11 bases between. In DNA, the CDR3 is TGTGCCAGCAGCCAAGGGGGCGGGACTTACAATGAGCAGTTCTTC. Translation: CASSQGGGTYNEQFF.

The chain recombines TRBV28 with TRBJ2-5; 11 nucleotides line up with TRBD1. The CDR3 is 15 amino acids. Germline loops: CDR1 MDHEN, CDR2 SYDVKM. The V and J ends lost 5 bases and 1 base, in that order; junction bases with no gene match: 3. The CDR3 here is CASSVGQGVQETQYF. In nucleotides, the CDR3 is TGTGCCAGCAGTGTGGGACAGGGGGTCCAAGAGACCCAGTACTTC.

This clone was recorded at least ten times. The rearrangement joins TRBV5-1 to TRBJ2-3; no firm D call. The CDR3 sequence is 14 residues long. V lost 3 bases, J lost 2 bases, and 10 bases lay in between. Germline lookup yields CDR1 SGHRS and CDR2 YFSETQ. The CDR3 is CASSWSIFTDTQYF. In DNA form, the CDR3 reads TGCGCCAGCAGCTGGTCTATATTCACAGATACGCAGTATTTT.

V and J are TRBV19 and TRBJ2-7, with D perhaps TRBD2 (6 bases). This CDR3 comprises 16 residues. Germline V gives CDR1 LNHDA, CDR2 SQIVND (reference sequence). The ends were cut back, 4 bases at V and 2 bases at J, with 18 bases in the middle. CDR3 sequence reads: CASSTLPGTATYEQYF. Here the CDR3 DNA reads TGTGCCAGTAGTACTCTTCCCGGGACTGCAACCTACGAGCAGTACTTC.

This clone occurred a few times. The chain joins TRBV5-1 to TRBJ1-2, with D possibly matching TRBD1 (6 bases). The CDR3 runs to 13 residues. Trimming removed 3 bases from V and 3 bases from J, with 9 bases in between. In germline, CDR1 is SGHRS, CDR2 YFSETQ. CDR3 sequence reads: CASSSTGHYGYTF. DNA for the CDR3: TGCGCCAGCAGCTCGACAGGCCACTATGGCTACACCTTC. The full variable domain, in which reference TRBV5-1 and TRBJ1-2 provide the parts outside the CDR3, is KAGVTQTPRYLIKTRGQQVTLSCSPISGHRSVSWYQQTPGQGLQFLFEYFSETQRNKGNFPGRFSGRQFSNSRSEMNVSTLELGDSALYLCASSSTGHYGYTFGSGTRLTVV.

The chain uses TRBV28 and TRBJ2-1, with D unclear. Germline values: CDR1 MDHEN, CDR2 SYDVKM. The CDR3 length is 15 residues. Trimming shortened V by 3 bases and J by 3 bases, and 12 bases separated the two germline ends. CDR3 amino acids: CASSFLGRDYNEQFF. DNA of the CDR3: TGTGCCAGCAGTTTTTTGGGCCGCGACTACAATGAGCAGTTCTTC.

This chain links TRBV15 with TRBJ1-2; no firm D call. V lost 3 bases and J 2 bases, leaving 7 bases between the germline ends. Looked up from germline, CDR1 is LNHNV and CDR2 is YYDKDF (reference sequence). CDR3 length equals 13 residues. CDR3 coding DNA: TGTGCCACCAGCAGCCGGAGGAACTATGGCTACACCTTC. Translation: CATSSRRNYGYTF.

The genes are TRBV4-1 and TRBJ1-5; TRBD1 agrees at 10 bases. Germline CDR1 and CDR2: MGHRA and YSYEKL. V dropped 4 bases and J dropped 2; count of bases not matched to a gene: 5. This CDR3 has 16 amino acids. The CDR3 spells CASSLGTGVGNQPQHF. The CDR3 bases are TGCGCCAGCAGCCTCGGGACAGGGGTAGGCAATCAGCCCCAGCATTTT.

The chain combines TRBV28 with TRBJ1-2; possible D gene TRBD1, 6 bases. Trimming shortened V by 2 bases and J by 1 base, and 17 bases separated the two germline ends. The CDR3 loop spans 17 amino acids. Germline lookup yields CDR1 MDHEN and CDR2 SYDVKM. This CDR3 reads CASSLPHREGFNYGYTF. In nucleotides, the CDR3 is TGTGCCAGCAGTTTACCCCACAGGGAAGGGTTTAACTATGGCTACACCTTC.

The rearrangement uses TRBV6-5 and TRBJ1-1; D ambiguous. The germline V and J ends were trimmed by 7 bases and 0 bases, with 6 bases remaining between them. This CDR3 region has 12 residues. Germline loops: CDR1 MNHEY, CDR2 SVGAGI. The CDR3 DNA sequence: TGTGCCAGCATCGAGCTGAACACTGAAGCTTTCTTT. Translation: CASIELNTEAFF.

This clone was seen just once. This chain connects TRBV29-1 to TRBJ2-5; D not resolved. The CDR3 contains 11 residues. V was clipped by 4 bases and J by 3 bases, with 6 bases between them. Germline lookup yields CDR1 SQVTM and CDR2 ANQGSEA. In DNA, the CDR3 is TGCAGCGTTGGTGAGAAAGAGACCCAGTACTTC. This gives the protein CSVGEKETQYF.

This chain connects TRBV7-6 to TRBJ1-4; 9 nucleotides match TRBD1. The CDR3 contains 14 residues. J lost 8 bases, V lost 6 bases, and 7 bases had no gene match. Germline-derived CDR1 and CDR2 are SGHVS and FNYEAQ. The CDR3 sequence is CASSRDRVYEKLFF. DNA of the CDR3: TGTGCCAGCAGTCGGGACAGGGTTTACGAAAAACTGTTTTTT.

Comment on this clone: In the same sample, other DNA sequences code for this CDR3. V gene TRBV9 combines with J gene TRBJ2-2; TRBD2 is a possible D gene (6 bases). The germline V and J ends were trimmed by 0 bases and 4 bases, with 10 bases remaining between them. The V gene's germline CDR1 is SGDLS and CDR2 YYNGEE. This CDR3 comprises 15 residues. The CDR3 region has the DNA TGTGCCAGCAGCGTAGTTGGGGGAGGCACCGGGGAGCTGTTTTTT. This sequence encodes CASSVVGGGTGELFF.

CDR3 in amino acids: CATSDPGTWQPQHF. The CDR3 DNA is TGTGCCACCAGTGACCCAGGGACTTGGCAGCCCCAGCATTTT. The gene calls are TRBV24-1 and TRBJ1-5; D perhaps matches TRBD1 (5 bases). In germline, CDR1 is KGHDR, CDR2 SFDVKD. The CDR3 totals 14 residues. Trimming removed 4 bases from V and 7 bases from J, with 13 bases in between.

This chain connects TRBV10-3 to TRBJ2-7; 11 bases agree with TRBD2. CDR3 length: 15 residues. V gave up 6 bases and J gave up 1 base; unmatched junction bases: 5. Per the germline V gene, CDR1 is ENHRY and CDR2 is SYGVKD. CDR3 DNA sequence: TGTGCCATCAGGACTAGCGGGACCATTTCCTACGAGCAGTACTTC. Its translation is CAIRTSGTISYEQYF.

The chain is built from TRBV28 and TRBJ1-2; D might be TRBD1 (5 bases). Trimming took off 2 bases at V and 4 bases at J, with 11 bases between the two ends. The CDR3 is 14 residues long. The germline gives CDR1 MDHEN, CDR2 SYDVKM. CDR3 region: CASSLRGTFYGYTF. DNA for the CDR3: TGTGCCAGCAGTTTACGGGGGACCTTCTATGGCTACACCTTC.

The chain employs TRBV29-1 and TRBJ2-1; 11 bases line up with TRBD1. In germline, CDR1 is SQVTM, CDR2 ANQGSEA. The CDR3 runs 13 residues. V lost 3 bases, J lost 9 bases, and 4 bases stayed unmatched. CDR3 protein: CSVEGQGVSEQFF. The CDR3, as DNA: TGCAGCGTTGAGGGACAGGGGGTCAGTGAGCAGTTCTTC.

This rearrangement joins TRBV19 to TRBJ2-2, with D perhaps matching TRBD2 (7 bases). Trimming took off 3 bases at V and 6 bases at J, with 14 bases between the two ends. The CDR3 sequence is 15 residues long. Germline V lookup: CDR1 LNHDA, CDR2 SQIVND (reference sequence). DNA for the CDR3: TGTGCCAGTAGTATCCGGCGGGGGCGAGCCGGGGAGCTGTTTTTT. Translating it yields CASSIRRGRAGELFF.

The J gene is TRBJ1-2, the V gene TRBV14; TRBD1 might be the D (6 bases). CDR3 size: 15 residues. V was cut by 4 bases and J by 0 bases, with 12 bases left in between. CDR1 and CDR2 (germline): SGHDN, FVKESK. CDR3 nucleotides: TGTGCCAGCAGCCTTCAGGGGAAATCTAACTATGGCTACACCTTC. Translation gives CASSLQGKSNYGYTF.

The chain employs TRBV5-8 and TRBJ1-1; the D gene is possibly TRBD1 (5 bases). The germline V gene encodes CDR1 SGHTS and CDR2 YDEGEE. V was clipped by 4 bases and J by 5 bases, with 12 bases between them. The CDR3 length is 13 residues. DNA for the CDR3: TGTGCCAGCAGCCGCAGGGAATTGACTGAAGCTTTCTTT. It translates to CASSRRELTEAFF.